This entry is about one T cell receptor beta chain. One end of the junction fails to match germline, which may point to a read error. The sample comes from a study of tumor-infiltrating lymphocytes in primary liver carcinoma. Blood RNA originated from unsorted whole blood, with germline DNA additionally extracted. Starting material of about 480 ng total RNA yielded TCR beta cDNA via a constant-region primer. Libraries of TCR beta came from three nested multiplex PCR rounds with slightly modified ARM-PCR. It was with TRBV1-TRBV30 forward primers and a C-beta reverse primer that the first two PCR rounds were run, at about 10 cycles each. One entry per CDR3 protein results from TCRdb running MiXCR on the multiplex PCR reads. The data contain 330,000 or so distinct CDR3 sequences, around 60% of them singletons. This CDR3 comprises 13 residues. The V gene's germline CDR1 is LNHDA and CDR2 SQIVND (reference sequence).

The rearrangement joins TRBV19 to TRBJ1-2; D is ambiguous. This receptor was identified in a man aged 35 to 55 with primary liver carcinoma and hepatitis B virus infection. Material: peripheral blood. In nucleotides, the CDR3 is TGTGCCAGTAGTATAAGGCCAGACTATGGCTACGCCTTC. Translating it yields CASSIRPDYGYAF.